The sequence of this T cell receptor (beta chain) was determined in a study of regulatory T cells in long-lasting Graves disease (dated by TCRdb to about 2021). For the wider study: In the newly diagnosed Graves' disease group, patients had been taking antithyroid drugs for less than 3 months. A total of about 33 samples underwent TCR sequencing, from some 13 patients with persistent Graves' disease and around 20 patients with newly diagnosed Graves' disease. The study was conducted in China and was registered as a clinical trial. Patients with persistent Graves' disease were compared with patients with newly diagnosed Graves' disease using TCR sequencing and RNA sequencing of peripheral blood.

Study-wide conclusions, independent of this receptor: Persistent patients shared more public clonotypes among themselves (around 3,000) than newly diagnosed patients did (about 900). Persistent disease showed preferential use of TRBV28, TRBJ1-2 and TRBJ2-5, whereas newly diagnosed disease favored TRBV20-1 and TRBJ2-1. Lower TCR Shannon entropy and fewer highly expanded clones were observed in persistent Graves' disease patients than in newly diagnosed patients, which suggested clonal expansion. The authors acknowledged the small sample size as a limitation that may reduce accuracy. Because the primary lesion, thyroid tissue, could not be accessed, the study looked at peripheral blood alone. Sequencing and analysis were restricted to the TCR beta chain.

V is shortened by 0 bases, J by 1 base, and the region joining them spans 13 bases. The germline V gene supplies CDR1 KGHSH and CDR2 LQKENI. The CDR3 numbers 17 residues from cysteine through phenylalanine. This entry keeps only the CDR3 DNA: 51 bases, framed from base 1. This clonotype was seen a handful of times. Its antigen is unknown. No qualities accompany the bases; no much larger clone lies one base away. The time point label of this sample denotes: newly diagnosed GD, antithyroid drugs for less than 3 months. For both TCR sequencing and RNA sequencing, RNA was extracted from PBMCs using TRIzol. Graves' disease was diagnosed according to American Thyroid Association guidelines. The patients came from an endocrinology department in Xi'an, China. Each patient gave approximately 10 milliliters of peripheral blood, collected in an EDTA anticoagulant tube. Ficoll Paque Plus density gradient separation was used to isolate PBMCs, and no additional T cell sorting was done. An Agilent 2100 Bioanalyzer and agarose gel were used to check RNA quality, while a NanoDrop 2000 measured RNA concentration.

The method was multiplex PCR. TCRdb shows the sequencer as Illumina HiSeq 4000. To build TCR beta libraries, CDR3 regions were amplified by Arm-PCR using iRepertoire HTBI primers. Before sequencing, the PCR products underwent gel purification. The original pipeline was this. Across samples, 60 to 70 TRBV and 12 to 15 TRBJ segments were identified and used for gene usage analysis of CDR3 amino acid clonotypes. COPE and FqMerger were used to merge filtered high-quality paired reads into contigs. BLAST was used to align contigs to the IMGT TRBV, TRBD and TRBJ reference genes, and CDR3 was defined following IMGT. Clonotypes above 0.1% frequency were classified as highly expanded clones. Shannon entropy served as the measure of repertoire diversity, while the Gini coefficient captured V-J evenness. A clonotype found in more than one individual was treated as public. The public reads were quality trimmed at Q25 with fastp and then assembled into clones with MiXCR by TCRdb, keeping productive beta chains. Every entry covers one CDR3 protein and lists the most common genes and DNA from its rows. The V and J calls shown here were made by TCRdb, not taken from the authors' results. Counted in this sample were roughly 560,000 distinct CDR3 sequences; about 12% of them appeared once. The ten largest clones take up approximately 9% of the sample.

These data also featured in a second study, about T cells in Graves' hyperthyroidism and ophthalmopathy. The other study reports the following: Stable Graves' hyperthyroidism was defined as the absence of progression to ophthalmopathy over 18 months of follow-up. Hyperthyroidism patients were newly diagnosed, with disease duration under 2 months, and aged 18 to 65 years. Exclusion was applied to patients with uncontrolled infections, other autoimmune diseases, pregnancy or lactation. Diagnoses were based on clinical symptoms, serum thyroxine and TRAb, thyroid ultrasound and orbital computed tomography. A first-round RT-PCR of the TCR CDR3 used the HTBI primer set with the Qiagen OneStep RT-PCR kit. Most expanded thyroid clonotypes (frequency above 0.001) were also detected in blood, suggesting blood repertoires may reflect thyroid immune responses. Ophthalmopathy was separated from stable hyperthyroidism by a 13 V-J signature model, with around 90% sensitivity and about 81% specificity obtained in cross-validation and 80%/75% obtained in testing. In validation, progression to ophthalmopathy was predicted by the model with 70.59% sensitivity and approximately 78% specificity, a median of about 6.4 months before onset. A discovery cohort of about a hundred patients, fewer than 50 with Graves' ophthalmopathy and more than 55 with stable Graves' hyperthyroidism, was used to find distinguishing TCR V-J signatures. Prospective prediction of ophthalmopathy was tested in an independent validation cohort consisting of some 19 hyperthyroidism patients and more than 15 patients who later progressed to ophthalmopathy. The approximately 100 discovery patients were randomly split 7:3 into training and test sets. Thyroid tissue and blood T-cell repertoires from several Graves' hyperthyroidism patients were also compared in the study. After blood sampling, hyperthyroidism patients were treated with methimazole at a starting dose of 30 mg daily, and ophthalmopathy patients were treated with high-dose intravenous methylprednisolone. A second multiplex PCR round built the libraries, followed by size selection and purification. Paired-end sequencing of the libraries was performed with 100 bp reads on an Illumina HiSeq2000. SOAPnuke was used to process the raw data, removing reads that contained adapters or uncalled bases, had a mean Phred below 15, or lacked an exact match to the constant primer or identifier. COPE v1.2.5 was used to merge high-quality paired reads, and clonotypes were defined as unique nucleotide sequences. MiTCR v1.1 was used to align the clonotypes against IMGT TRBV, TRBD and TRBJ reference segments. Analysis was restricted to V-J combinations with a frequency above 0.0001, which covered 99% to 99.2% of repertoires. The TCS score was defined as F50 (clonal expansion) divided by E x V (chaos), with BLOSUM62-based TCRdist calculated between CDR3 peptides within each V-J. Welch's t-statistics and random forest reduced some 510 V-J features to under 15, which were used in a naive Bayes classifier (R e1071). Sample size was not statistically predetermined, and investigators were not blinded to group allocation. TCR Vbeta CDR3 sequencing of 120 to 150 peripheral blood samples (approximately 44 ophthalmopathy, about 80 hyperthyroidism and roughly 17 progressor patients) is reported in the paper.

The chain was built from TRBV18 and TRBJ2-1; the D gene is unclear. This TCR was sampled from a woman aged 25 to 39 with Graves disease. Donor details come from another sample of the same person, matched by shared clones. This specimen consisted of peripheral blood mononuclear cells (PBMCs), obtained at new diagnosis, from a patient treated with antithyroid drugs. The sequenced DNA: TGTGCCAGCTCACCACCCAGGATAGAGATATCCTACAATGAGCAGTTCTTC. This translates into CASSPPRIEISYNEQFF.